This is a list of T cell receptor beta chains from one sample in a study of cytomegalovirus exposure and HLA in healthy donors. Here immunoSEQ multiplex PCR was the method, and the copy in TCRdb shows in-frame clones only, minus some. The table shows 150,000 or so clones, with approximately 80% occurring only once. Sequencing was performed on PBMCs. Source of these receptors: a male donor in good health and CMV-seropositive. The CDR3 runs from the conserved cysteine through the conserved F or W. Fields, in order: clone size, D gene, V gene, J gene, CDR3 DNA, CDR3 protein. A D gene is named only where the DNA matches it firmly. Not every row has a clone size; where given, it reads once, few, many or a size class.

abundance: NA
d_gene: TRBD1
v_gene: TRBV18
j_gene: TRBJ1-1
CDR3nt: TGTGCCAGCTCCCCTCCGGACAGGTTTCGTGAAGCTTTCTTT
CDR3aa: CASSPPDRFREAFF

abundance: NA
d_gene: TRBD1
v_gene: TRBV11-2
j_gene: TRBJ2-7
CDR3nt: TGTGCCAGCACACCGGGACAGAGGTACGAGCAGTACTTC
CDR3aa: CASTPGQRYEQYF

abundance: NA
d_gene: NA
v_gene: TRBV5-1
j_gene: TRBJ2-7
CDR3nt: TGCGCCAGCAGCATTGGACACTCGGGACTGCTGTCCTACGAGCAGTACTTC
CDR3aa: CASSIGHSGLLSYEQYF

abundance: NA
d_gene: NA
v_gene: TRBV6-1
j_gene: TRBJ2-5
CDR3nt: TGTGCCAGCAGGAAAGTGACAGGACCCGGGACCCAGTACTTC
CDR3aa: CASRKVTGPGTQYF

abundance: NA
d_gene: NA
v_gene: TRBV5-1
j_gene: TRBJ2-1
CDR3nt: TGCGCCAGCAGCGCCGTAGGAGGGTATAATGAGCAGTTCTTC
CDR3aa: CASSAVGGYNEQFF

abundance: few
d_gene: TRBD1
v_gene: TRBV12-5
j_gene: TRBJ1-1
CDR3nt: TGTGCTAGTGGTTTGGCCCCAAGCCCCCGGACAGGGTATCTCACTGAAGCTTTCTTT
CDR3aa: CASGLAPSPRTGYLTEAFF

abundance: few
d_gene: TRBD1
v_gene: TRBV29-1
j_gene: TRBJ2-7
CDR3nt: TGCAGCGCACTGACAGGGCCCTACGAGCAGTACTTC
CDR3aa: CSALTGPYEQYF

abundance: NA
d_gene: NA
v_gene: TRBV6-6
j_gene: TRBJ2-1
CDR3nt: TGTGCCAGCACCCTGCGGGATAAGTCCTACAATGAGCAGTTCTTC
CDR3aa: CASTLRDKSYNEQFF

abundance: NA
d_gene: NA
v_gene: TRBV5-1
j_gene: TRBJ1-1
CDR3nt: TGCGCCAGCAGCTTGGTCCCCGAGATTGAAATGAACACTGAAGCTTTCTTT
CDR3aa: CASSLVPEIEMNTEAFF

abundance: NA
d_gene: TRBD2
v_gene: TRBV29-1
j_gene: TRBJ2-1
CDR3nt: TGCAGCGTTGGTGCGGGAGACTCCTACAATGAGCAGTTCTTC
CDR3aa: CSVGAGDSYNEQFF

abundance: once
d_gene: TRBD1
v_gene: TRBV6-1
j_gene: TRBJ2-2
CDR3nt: TGTGCCAGCAGTTGGGACAGCCTGAACACCGGGGAGCTGTTTTTT
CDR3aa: CASSWDSLNTGELFF

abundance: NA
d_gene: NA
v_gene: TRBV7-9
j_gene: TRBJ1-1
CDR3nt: TGTTCCAGCAGCCACGGAGGGGCTGAAGCTTTCTTT
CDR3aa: CSSSHGGAEAFF